This TCR beta chain was obtained from a study of T-cell reconstitution after alpha-beta-depleted transplantation in children. A TCRbeta library incorporating unique molecular identifiers was prepared. MiXCR, applied by TCRdb to the PCR reads, yields one record per CDR3 protein. The data hold about 350,000 distinct CDR3 sequences, with 10% to 15% observed a single time. V lost 8 bases to trimming and J lost 8 bases, with 18 bases between them. The CDR3 is made up of 13 amino acids. The germline V gene encodes CDR1 LGHDT and CDR2 YNNKEL (reference sequence). This clonotype turned up a few times. Sequences were derived from PBMCs, sampled from the stem cell graft. The chain joins TRBV3-1 to TRBJ1-1; tentative D call: TRBD1 (5 bases). The sequence was obtained from a human donor who donated a stem cell graft to a child with Fanconi anemia. This chain's CDR3 is CASVSGLGTEAFF. The CDR3 DNA follows: TGTGCCAGCGTTTCAGGGCTTGGAACCGAAGCTTTCTTT.